The sequence of this T cell receptor beta chain was determined in a study of T cell repertoires in cytomegalovirus infection. Overall study: Carrying CMV and the relevant HLA type showed in public TCR beta signatures. Study results and limitations: CMV-specific HLA-C-restricted TCR beta clonotypes dominated the ex vivo response. The study identified carriers of CMV plus the relevant HLA from cumulative public TCR beta family frequency.

Of note for this clonotype: Its antigen is still unknown. It may be a read error: a sequence one base away is much more abundant. No conserved phenylalanine or tryptophan ends this CDR3, so it is likely a read error.

In TCRdb, the reads were re-called with MiXCR into one record per CDR3 protein. The sample lists some 150,000 distinct CDR3 sequences; about 6% were seen once. J gave up 1 base and V 2 bases, and 7 bases lay outside the gene matches. Germline lookup yields CDR1 SGHRS and CDR2 YFSETQ. This CDR3 is 16 amino acids long. The clonotype was recovered from a human donor in good health (CMV status not recorded). Some clones in this sample may be carry-over from other donors' samples. The source material was PBMCs. The chain joins TRBV5-1 to TRBJ1-1, with 8 bases identical to TRBD1. The CDR3 bases are TGCGCCAGCAGCTTAGGACAGGGCTTCGCGAACACTGAAGCTTTCTCT. The encoded protein is CASSLGQGFANTEAFS.